These 18 T cell receptor beta chains originate from one sample sequenced in a study of sequential checkpoint blockade in melanoma. Libraries were prepared by immunoSEQ multiplex PCR; TCRdb keeps only in-frame clonotypes and omits some of them. The data contain thousands of clones, approximately 25% of them singletons. Indicated treatment: randomized to nivolumab then ipilimumab (arm A) or the reverse (arm B). The material sequenced was tumor tissue (inferred from file names), taken from a patient given nivolumab and ipilimumab in sequence. The source of these receptors is a human donor with melanoma.

This clone is medium-sized (0.01 to 0.1%) in the sample. The gene calls are TRBV6-8 and TRBJ2-7; the D gene is possibly TRBD1 (5 bases). Germline V gives CDR1 MNHGY, CDR2 SAAAGT. The CDR3 has 12 amino acids. Trimming removed 6 bases at V and 3 bases at J, with 9 bases between. DNA of the CDR3: TGTGCCAGCAGGTCCCAGGGCTACGAGCAGTACTTC. Its translation: CASRSQGYEQYF.

In its sample, this clone ranks as medium-sized. The V and J genes are TRBV6-1 and TRBJ1-1, with D unresolved. The CDR3 covers 13 residues. V was shortened by 1 base and J by 1 base, with 4 bases between the two germline ends. Germline assignment: CDR1 MNHNS and CDR2 SASEGT. The DNA of the CDR3 is TGTGCCAGCAGTGAAGGGGAGAACACTGAAGCTTTCTTT. It codes for CASSEGENTEAFF.

A single count supports this clone. This chain connects TRBV18 to TRBJ2-2; no definite D call. Germline CDR1 reads KGHSH; CDR2 reads LQKENI. The CDR3 extends over 14 amino acids. V gave up 0 bases and J gave up 3 bases, with 5 bases separating them. The CDR3 coding sequence is TGTGCCAGCTCACCACCGATGGACACCGGGGAGCTGTTTTTT. Its protein product is CASSPPMDTGELFF.

This clone occurred a few times. This chain joins TRBV11-3 and TRBJ2-1; 11 bases map to TRBD2. The CDR3 extends over 14 amino acids. Germline lookup yields CDR1 SGHNT and CDR2 YENEEA. The V gene end was trimmed by 5 bases and the J gene end by 9 bases; junction bases not matched to a gene: 6. The CDR3 region is CASSLLAGAGEQFF. The CDR3, as DNA: TGTGCCAGCAGCCTACTAGCGGGGGCAGGTGAGCAGTTCTTC.

The chain combines TRBV6-8 with TRBJ1-5; the match to TRBD1 covers 8 bases. J gave up 7 bases and V 5 bases, and 10 bases lay outside the gene matches. Germline values: CDR1 MNHGY, CDR2 SAAAGT. The CDR3 is made up of 15 amino acids. The CDR3 nucleotides read TGTGCCAGCAGTGTGGACAGGGAAATTGTGCAGCCCCAGCATTTT. Its translation is CASSVDREIVQPQHF.

This chain connects TRBV5-1 to TRBJ2-7; 7 positions agree with TRBD1. The CDR3 has 14 residues. Germline loops: CDR1 SGHRS, CDR2 YFSETQ. The V and J ends lost 1 base and 0 bases, in that order; junction bases with no gene match: 1. The CDR3 DNA is TGCGCCAGCAGCTTGACAGGGGACTCCTACGAGCAGTACTTC. This codes for CASSLTGDSYEQYF.

The chain recombines TRBV28 with TRBJ1-1; possible D gene TRBD1, 5 bases. Trimming shortened V by 3 bases and J by 10 bases, and 12 bases separated the two germline ends. The CDR3 loop spans 12 amino acids. From germline, CDR1 is MDHEN and CDR2 SYDVKM. The CDR3 reads CASSFSGTRAFF. CDR3 sequence (DNA): TGTGCCAGCAGTTTTTCCGGGACCCGAGCTTTCTTT.

This clone is medium-sized within its sample. The chain is built from TRBV11-3 and TRBJ1-1; TRBD1 matches 10 bases. V was clipped by 3 bases and J by 3 bases; unmatched bases: 4. CDR1 is SGHNT and CDR2 is YENEEA in the germline V gene. The CDR3 spans 15 residues. The CDR3, as DNA: TGTGCCAGCAGCTTTCGGGACAGGGGCCACACTGAAGCTTTCTTT. This codes for CASSFRDRGHTEAFF.

This clone was counted many times. The DNA of the CDR3 is TGTGCCAGCAGCGCCGCCCGAATGAATACAGGACGGGACACCGGGGAGCTGTTTTTT. Amino acids: CASSAARMNTGRDTGELFF. This chain uses TRBV11-3 with TRBJ2-2, with D maybe TRBD1 (5 bases). V lost 5 bases, J lost 3 bases, and 25 bases lay in between. The germline CDR1 and CDR2 sequences are SGHNT and YENEEA. The CDR3 has 19 residues.

The chain couples TRBV29-1 to TRBJ1-1, with a weak D call TRBD1 (5 bases). Per germline, CDR1 SQVTM and CDR2 ANQGSEA. CDR3 length: 13 amino acids. V was clipped by 3 bases and J by 1 base, with 9 bases between them. This chain's CDR3 is CSVEQGGNTEAFF. CDR3 nucleotides: TGCAGCGTTGAGCAGGGAGGGAACACTGAAGCTTTCTTT.

In its sample, this clone is large (0.1 to 1%). The chain joins TRBV6-8 to TRBJ1-4; D perhaps matches TRBD1 (6 bases). V was clipped by 2 bases and J by 10 bases, with 14 bases between them. Germline CDR1 reads MNHGY; CDR2 reads SAAAGT. CDR3 length: 14 residues. For the CDR3, the DNA is TGTGCCAGCAGTTACGATGGGACACGGATAAAACTGTTTTTT. Its translation is CASSYDGTRIKLFF.

The chain employs TRBV6-8 and TRBJ2-7; D gene ambiguous. Looked up from germline, CDR1 is MNHGY and CDR2 is SAAAGT. The CDR3 has 14 amino acids. Trimming removed 2 bases from V and 6 bases from J, with 14 bases in between. The CDR3 protein is CASSYTAASSEQYF. The CDR3 region has the DNA TGTGCCAGCAGTTACACAGCCGCTTCGAGCGAGCAGTACTTC.

CDR3 coding DNA: TGTGCCAGCGCCTCCTTAATCCCCCCCTACAATGAGCAGTTCTTC. This sequence encodes CASASLIPPYNEQFF. This chain connects TRBV6-8 to TRBJ2-1; no clear D. Germline V CDR1 and CDR2: MNHGY, SAAAGT. V lost 8 bases and J lost 2, with 16 bases in between. This CDR3 is 15 amino acids long.

This clone has more than one count but fewer than ten. V and J are TRBV6-8 and TRBJ1-2, with no clear D. This CDR3 is built from 14 residues. CDR1 is MNHGY and CDR2 is SAAAGT in the germline V gene. V was shortened by 7 bases and J by 5 bases, with 17 bases between the two germline ends. The CDR3 protein is CASTGQEGPYGYTF. CDR3 sequence (DNA): TGTGCCAGCACCGGCCAGGAGGGTCCATATGGCTACACCTTC.

This clone is classed as medium-sized. V usage is TRBV11-3 and J usage is TRBJ1-1; D might be TRBD1 (6 bases). Trimming removed 5 bases from V and 5 bases from J, with 15 bases in between. Germline V gene lookup returns CDR1 SGHNT and CDR2 YENEEA. CDR3 length: 14 amino acids. The CDR3 here is CASSDEGHRTEAFF. The CDR3 coding sequence is TGTGCCAGCAGCGACGAGGGACACCGGACTGAAGCTTTCTTT.

By share, this clone ranks as medium-sized (0.01 to 0.1%). The chain combines TRBV11-3 with TRBJ1-2, with D uncertain. CDR1 is SGHNT and CDR2 is YENEEA in the germline V gene. V lost 5 bases and J lost 2, with 15 bases in between. The CDR3 has 15 residues. The CDR3 sequence: CASSPFSNPNYGYTF. The CDR3 DNA follows: TGTGCCAGCAGCCCATTTAGTAACCCAAACTATGGCTACACCTTC.

This clone was seen at least ten times. This rearrangement joins TRBV23-1 to TRBJ2-5, with D tentatively TRBD1 or TRBD2 (6 bases each). TRBV23-1 is labeled an ORF, and its function is uncertain. V lost 8 bases to trimming and J lost 7 bases, with 17 bases between them. This CDR3 comprises 13 residues. For the CDR3, the DNA is TGCGCCAGCTCACCCGGGGGCGCCGGGACCCAGTACTTC. This encodes CASSPGGAGTQYF.

V usage is TRBV6-8 and J usage is TRBJ2-2; weak D call: TRBD1 (6 bases). Germline V gene data show CDR1 as MNHGY and CDR2 as SAAAGT. The CDR3 sequence is 15 residues long. V dropped 6 bases and J dropped 1 base, with 12 bases sitting between them. The CDR3 DNA reads TGTGCCAGCAGCCACAGGGTCGGGAACACCGGGGAGCTGTTTTTT. Protein product: CASSHRVGNTGELFF.